The clone carrying this T cell receptor (beta chain) was detected ten times or more. Stated time point: pre-sensitization, week 0. Described treatment: therapeutic diphenylcyclopropenone sensitization with weekly scalp DPC. Total RNA was isolated from whole blood that had not been fractionated. TCRdb reprocessed the RACE reads via MiXCR and lists one record per CDR3 protein. The table lists more than 250,000 distinct CDR3 sequences, over 8% of them singletons. CDR1 and CDR2 from the germline V gene are SQVTM and ANQGSEA. V shed 6 bases and J 5 bases; nucleotides not matched to a gene: 7. The CDR3 runs to 13 residues. This entry belongs to a study of human T cells and chemical hapten exposure.

The chain uses TRBV29-1 and TRBJ2-5, with 9 positions matching TRBD1. The specimen comprised whole blood, sampled in connection with sensitization to the hapten diphenylcyclopropenone (DPC). The receptor comes from a woman between 40 and 50 years old with alopecia areata. Some clones in this sample may be carry-over from other donors' samples. The CDR3 bases are TGCAGCGTCCGGGACAGGGTTGAGGAGACCCAGTACTTC. It is translated as CSVRDRVEETQYF.